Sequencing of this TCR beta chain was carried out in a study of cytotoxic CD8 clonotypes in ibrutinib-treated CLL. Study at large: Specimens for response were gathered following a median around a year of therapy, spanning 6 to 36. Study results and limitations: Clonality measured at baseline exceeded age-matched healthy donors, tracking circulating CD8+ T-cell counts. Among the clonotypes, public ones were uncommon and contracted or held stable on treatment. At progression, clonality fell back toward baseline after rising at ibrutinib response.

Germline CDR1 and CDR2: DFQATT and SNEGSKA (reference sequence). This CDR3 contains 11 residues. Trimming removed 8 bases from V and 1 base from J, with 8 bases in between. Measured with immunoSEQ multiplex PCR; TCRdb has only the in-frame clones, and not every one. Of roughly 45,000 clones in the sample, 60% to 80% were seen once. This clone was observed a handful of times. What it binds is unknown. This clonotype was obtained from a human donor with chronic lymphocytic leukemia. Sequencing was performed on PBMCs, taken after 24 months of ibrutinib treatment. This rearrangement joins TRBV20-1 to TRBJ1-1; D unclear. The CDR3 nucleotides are TGCAGTATTGCGGGGAACACTGAAGCTTTCTTT. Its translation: CSIAGNTEAFF.